This TCR beta chain was identified during a study of cytomegalovirus exposure and HLA in healthy donors. Study in general: An earlier analysis identified approximately 120 million unique TCR beta sequences in about 190 million T cells. Study conclusions and caveats: Some V segments could not be told apart, so they were left out, TRBV6-2 and TRBV6-3 among them. Several of the most significant clusters appeared linked to common viral pathogens, based on a later analysis. The study put under 200 TCR beta chains on its list as cytomegalovirus-associated.

Points on this clone: Its antigen remains unknown.

Researchers ran the PCR with 60 Vbeta and 13 Jbeta primers. The method was immunoSEQ multiplex PCR; TCRdb's version includes in-frame clones alone and lacks a portion of them. This listing includes approximately 120,000 clones. Germline V gives CDR1 MNHEY, CDR2 SVGAGI. This CDR3 has 14 residues. Losses at the gene ends were 7 bases for V and 4 bases for J; bases not matched to a gene: 7. V and J are TRBV6-5 and TRBJ2-7; 10 nucleotides match TRBD1. The source of this sequence is a woman in her sixties or seventies in good health and CMV-seronegative. Source material: PBMCs. In DNA form, the CDR3 reads TGTGCCAGCACCCCCCGGGACAGGGGATACGAGCAGTACTTC. Protein sequence: CASTPRDRGYEQYF.